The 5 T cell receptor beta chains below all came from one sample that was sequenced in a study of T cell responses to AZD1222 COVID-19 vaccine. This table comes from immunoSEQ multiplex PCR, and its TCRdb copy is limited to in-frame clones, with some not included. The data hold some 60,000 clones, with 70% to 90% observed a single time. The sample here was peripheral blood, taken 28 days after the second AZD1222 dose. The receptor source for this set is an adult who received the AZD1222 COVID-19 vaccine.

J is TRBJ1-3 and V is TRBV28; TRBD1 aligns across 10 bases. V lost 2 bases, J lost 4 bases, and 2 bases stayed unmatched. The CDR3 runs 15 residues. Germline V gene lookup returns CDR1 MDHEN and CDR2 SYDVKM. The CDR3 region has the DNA TGTGCCAGCAGTTTAGACAGGGGGCACGGAAACACCATATATTTT. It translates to CASSLDRGHGNTIYF.

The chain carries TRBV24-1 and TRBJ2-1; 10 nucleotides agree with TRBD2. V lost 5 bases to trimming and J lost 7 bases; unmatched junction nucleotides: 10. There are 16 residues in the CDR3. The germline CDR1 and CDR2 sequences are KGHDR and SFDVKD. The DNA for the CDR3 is TGTGCCACCAGTGCCTTTCAAGCGGGAGGGCGGAATGAGCAGTTCTTC. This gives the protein CATSAFQAGGRNEQFF.

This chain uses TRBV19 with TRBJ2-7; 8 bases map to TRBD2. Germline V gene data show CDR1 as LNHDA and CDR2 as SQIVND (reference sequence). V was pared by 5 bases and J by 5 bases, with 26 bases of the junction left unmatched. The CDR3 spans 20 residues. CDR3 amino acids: CASSPGARLGAGAQAHEQYF. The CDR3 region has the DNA TGTGCCAGTAGTCCGGGGGCCCGGTTGGGAGCGGGGGCCCAAGCCCACGAGCAGTACTTC.

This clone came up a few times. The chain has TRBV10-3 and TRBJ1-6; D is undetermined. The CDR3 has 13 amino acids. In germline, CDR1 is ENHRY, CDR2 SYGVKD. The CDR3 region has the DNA TGTGCGACCAAACTAGGGCAGGAGTCACCCCTCCACTTT. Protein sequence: CATKLGQESPLHF.

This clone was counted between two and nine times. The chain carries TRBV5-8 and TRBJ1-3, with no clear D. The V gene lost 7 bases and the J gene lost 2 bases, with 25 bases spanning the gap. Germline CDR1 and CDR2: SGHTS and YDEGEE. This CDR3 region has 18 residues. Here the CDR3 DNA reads TGTGCCAGCCTACAATTTCCTCCAGCTAACCGAACTGGAAACACCATATATTTT. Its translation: CASLQFPPANRTGNTIYF.